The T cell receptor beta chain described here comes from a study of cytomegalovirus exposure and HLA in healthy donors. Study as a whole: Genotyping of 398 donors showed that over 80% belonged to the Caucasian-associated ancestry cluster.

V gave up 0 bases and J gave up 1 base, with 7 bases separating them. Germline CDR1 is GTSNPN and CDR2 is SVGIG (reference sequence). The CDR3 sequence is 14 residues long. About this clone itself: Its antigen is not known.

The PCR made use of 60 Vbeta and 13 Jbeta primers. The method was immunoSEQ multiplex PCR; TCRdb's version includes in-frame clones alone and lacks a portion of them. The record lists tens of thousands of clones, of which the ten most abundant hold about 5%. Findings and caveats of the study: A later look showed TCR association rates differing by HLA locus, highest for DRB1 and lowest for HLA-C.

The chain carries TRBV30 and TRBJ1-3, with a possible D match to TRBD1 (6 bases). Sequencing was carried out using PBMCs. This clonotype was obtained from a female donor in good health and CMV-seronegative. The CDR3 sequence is CAWSVGASGNTIYF. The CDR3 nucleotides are TGTGCCTGGAGTGTGGGGGCTTCTGGAAACACCATATATTTT. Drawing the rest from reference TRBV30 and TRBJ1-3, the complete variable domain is SQTIHQWPATLVQPVGSPLSLECTVEGTSNPNLYWYRQAAGRGLQLLFYSVGIGQISSEVPQNLSASRPQDRQFILSSKKLLLSDSGFYLCAWSVGASGNTIYFGEGSWLTVV.